A single sample is the source of the 10 T cell receptor beta chains below, sequenced in a study of blood T cell repertoires in COVID-19. Here immunoSEQ multiplex PCR was the method, and the copy in TCRdb shows in-frame clones only, minus some. The sample lists some 370,000 clones; more than 80% were seen once. Sequencing input: peripheral blood. The receptors originated from a middle-aged man with acute or convalescent COVID-19.

This clone was counted a single time. The chain recombines TRBV28 with TRBJ1-3; no definite D call. V was trimmed by 3 bases and J by 0 bases, leaving 12 bases between them. CDR1 and CDR2 (germline): MDHEN, SYDVKM. The length of the CDR3 is 16 residues. The CDR3 here is CASSLLVDYSGNTIYF. The CDR3 DNA follows: TGTGCCAGCAGTTTGTTGGTTGACTACTCTGGAAACACCATATATTTT.

The chain uses TRBV7-8 and TRBJ1-2, with D possibly matching TRBD1 (6 bases). Germline V CDR1 and CDR2: SGHVS, FQNEAQ. The length of the CDR3 is 17 residues. Trimming left V 1 base short and J 4 bases short, with 19 bases between. The CDR3: CASSLGADRNPFYGYTF. Written as DNA, the CDR3 is TGTGCCAGCAGCTTAGGAGCGGACAGAAATCCTTTCTATGGCTACACCTTC.

This chain links TRBV7-9 with TRBJ2-7; maybe TRBD1 (6 bases). This CDR3 spans 14 amino acids. CDR1 is SEHNR and CDR2 is FQNEAQ in the germline V gene (reference sequence). Trimming pared 5 bases from V and 2 bases from J, leaving 13 bases between. The CDR3, as DNA: TGTGCCAGCAGCCTTTCCGACAGGCCCTACGAGCAGTACTTC. Translation gives CASSLSDRPYEQYF.

V is TRBV5-8 and J is TRBJ1-6, with 8 bases identical to TRBD1. V lost 2 bases and J lost 7; bases outside the gene matches: 5. Germline CDR1 and CDR2: SGHTS and YDEGEE. The CDR3 totals 15 residues. CDR3 amino acids: CASSFDHRGNSPLHF. The DNA of the CDR3 is TGTGCCAGCAGCTTCGATCACAGGGGGAATTCACCCCTCCACTTT. Combining the CDR3 with reference TRBV5-8 and TRBJ1-6 gives the whole variable domain EAGVTQSPTHLIKTRGQQATLRCSPISGHTSVYWYQQALGLGLQFLLWYDEGEERNRGNFPPRFSGRQFPNYSSELNVNALELEDSALYLCASSFDHRGNSPLHFGNGTRLTVT.

The J gene is TRBJ2-7, the V gene TRBV9, with D tentatively TRBD2 (5 bases). V lost 0 bases to trimming and J lost 5 bases, with 15 bases between them. The CDR3 spans 15 residues. Germline-derived CDR1 and CDR2 are SGDLS and YYNGEE. CDR3 coding DNA: TGTGCCAGCAGCGTAGCCGGGGTCAACGGGAACGAGCAGTACTTC. This sequence encodes CASSVAGVNGNEQYF.

The chain couples TRBV28 to TRBJ1-5, with TRBD1 identical over 11 bases. CDR1 is MDHEN and CDR2 is SYDVKM in the germline V gene. V lost 7 bases to trimming and J lost 0 bases; unmatched junction nucleotides: 26. CDR3 length: 23 residues. Here the CDR3 DNA reads TGTGCCAGCAAGCAGCTTGGGACAGGGGGGACTTTCTCCGTTATTTATAGCAATCAGCCCCAGCATTTT. As protein: CASKQLGTGGTFSVIYSNQPQHF.

A note on this clone: Other DNA sequences from this sample encode an identical CDR3 as well. The gene calls are TRBV27 and TRBJ2-7; 11 bases map to TRBD1. J lost 4 bases, V lost 5 bases, and 7 bases had no gene match. The CDR3 is made up of 15 amino acids. Germline lookup yields CDR1 MNHEY and CDR2 SMNVEV (reference sequence). The CDR3 loop reads CASSLTGTGGYEQYF. The DNA of the CDR3 is TGTGCCAGCAGTCTAACCGGGACAGGGGGTTACGAGCAGTACTTC.

The V and J genes are TRBV7-3 and TRBJ2-1, with a tentative D call TRBD2 (7 bases). Germline CDR1 SGHTA, CDR2 FQGTGA. V lost 3 bases and J lost 6, with 18 bases in between. The CDR3 has 16 amino acids. The CDR3 DNA follows: TGTGCCAGCAGCTTGACAAGGGGGGGCCGGCCCAATGAGCAGTTCTTC. Translating gives CASSLTRGGRPNEQFF. Full variable domain (rest looked up from reference TRBV7-3 and TRBJ2-1): GAGVSQTPSNKVTEKGKYVELRCDPISGHTALYWYRQSLGQGPEFLIYFQGTGAADDSGLPNDRFFAVRPEGSVSTLKIQRTERGDSAVYLCASSLTRGGRPNEQFFGPGTRLTVL.

The V call is TRBV10-3, the J call TRBJ1-1; 9 bases line up with TRBD1. V trimming: 6 bases; J trimming: 1 base; junction bases outside the gene matches: 6. Germline CDR1 is ENHRY and CDR2 is SYGVKD. The CDR3 covers 15 residues. The CDR3 bases are TGTGCCATCAGAACTGGACAGGGGACGAACACTGAAGCTTTCTTT. Translating gives CAIRTGQGTNTEAFF.

The rearrangement links TRBV7-9 to TRBJ1-1; 7 positions match TRBD1. CDR3 length: 14 amino acids. After removal of 2 bases from V and 3 bases from J, the junction contained 3 bases not matched to a gene. In germline, CDR1 is SEHNR, CDR2 FQNEAQ (reference sequence). The CDR3 sequence is CASSLTGAYTEAFF. The CDR3, as DNA: TGTGCCAGCAGCTTAACAGGGGCCTACACTGAAGCTTTCTTT. Full variable domain (outside the CDR3, taken from reference TRBV7-9 and TRBJ1-1): DTGVSQNPRHKITKRGQNVTFRCDPISEHNRLYWYRQTLGQGPEFLTYFQNEAQLEKSRLLSDRFSAERPKGSFSTLEIQRTEQGDSAMYLCASSLTGAYTEAFFGQGTRLTVV.